The 7 T cell receptor beta chains below all came from one sample that was sequenced in a study of cytomegalovirus exposure and HLA in healthy donors. A multiplex PCR was run with 60 Vbeta primers and 13 Jbeta primers. Sequencing used immunoSEQ multiplex PCR; TCRdb keeps in-frame clones, though not all of them. This sample has around 200,000 clones; about 80% occur once, and the top ten carry less than 2%. The sequencing input was PBMCs. These receptors came from a male donor in good health and CMV-seronegative.

The rearrangement joins TRBV5-1 to TRBJ1-2; 7 bases map to TRBD1. V lost 0 bases and J lost 5; bases outside the gene matches: 4. Germline CDR1 is SGHRS and CDR2 is YFSETQ. The CDR3 sequence is 14 residues long. CDR3 region: CASSLATGVYGYTF. The CDR3 region has the DNA TGCGCCAGCAGCTTGGCCACAGGGGTTTATGGCTACACCTTC.

The V and J genes are TRBV6-5 and TRBJ2-1; 9 bases match TRBD1. V gave up 6 bases and J gave up 6 bases; unmatched junction bases: 6. The CDR3 is made up of 14 amino acids. The germline CDR1 and CDR2 sequences are MNHEY and SVGAGI. The CDR3 protein is CASSRDRVLNEQFF. The CDR3 DNA reads as TGTGCCAGCAGCCGGGACAGGGTACTCAATGAGCAGTTCTTC.

V is TRBV5-4 and J is TRBJ1-4; tentatively, D is TRBD1 (6 bases). The CDR3 contains 15 residues. Trimming shortened V by 4 bases and J by 5 bases, and 15 bases separated the two germline ends. The germline V gene encodes CDR1 SGHNT and CDR2 YYREEE (reference sequence). CDR3 amino acids: CASSPGGGGNEKLFF. The CDR3 DNA reads as TGTGCCAGCAGCCCCGGAGGGGGGGGGAATGAAAAACTGTTTTTT.

This chain connects TRBV7-9 to TRBJ1-1; 10 positions agree with TRBD1. This CDR3 region has 15 residues. V lost 6 bases to trimming and J lost 0 bases; unmatched junction nucleotides: 4. Per germline, CDR1 SEHNR and CDR2 FQNEAQ (reference sequence). The CDR3 region is CASSVGQGVNTEAFF. DNA of the CDR3: TGTGCCAGCAGTGTCGGACAGGGGGTGAACACTGAAGCTTTCTTT.

The chain joins TRBV7-2 to TRBJ2-7; D perhaps matches TRBD2 (6 bases). Germline V lookup: CDR1 SGHTA, CDR2 FQGNSA. V dropped 1 base and J dropped 2 bases, with 12 bases sitting between them. This CDR3 region has 15 residues. The DNA of the CDR3 is TGTGCCAGCAGCTTAGTCGGCGGGGTGACCTACGAGCAGTACTTC. As protein: CASSLVGGVTYEQYF.

V and J are TRBV23-1 and TRBJ2-5; TRBD1 matches 9 bases. The end of the DNA aligns better with TRBJ2-7, so the J call may be wrong. TRBV23-1 is an open reading frame, and its role is uncertain. The CDR3 sequence is 13 residues long. The CDR3 region is CASSPTGGYEQYF. CDR3 in DNA: TGCGCCAGCAGTCCGACAGGGGGCTACGAGCAGTACTTC.

The V gene is TRBV7-2, the J gene TRBJ1-4; 8 bases map to TRBD1. Germline CDR1 reads SGHTA; CDR2 reads FQGNSA. The V segment lost 1 base and the J segment 7 bases; nucleotides outside the gene matches: 2. This CDR3 spans 14 amino acids. This CDR3 is CASSLGTGSEKLFF. CDR3 bases: TGTGCCAGCAGCTTAGGGACAGGGAGTGAAAAACTGTTTTTT.